A selection of T cell receptor beta chains follows, all from one sample in a study of cytomegalovirus exposure and HLA in healthy donors. The table came from immunoSEQ multiplex PCR; TCRdb's copy has only in-frame clones and leaves some out. The data include 96,000 or so clones; the top ten clones carry 5% to 6.5%. Sequencing input: PBMCs. These receptors all stem from a girl aged 10-17 years in good health and CMV-seropositive. Each CDR3 is given with its conserved first and last residue.

>TRBV11-3|TRBJ1-1
CASSLVMADEAFF
>TRBV5-1|TRBJ2-2
CASSLGQPNTGELFF
>TRBV7-2|TRBJ1-1
CASSLVGGGQGLPEAFF
>TRBV5-1|TRBJ1-6
CASSGGASYNSPLHF
>TRBV19|TRBJ2-2
CASSTRIQGPGELFF
>TRBV7-9|TRBJ2-3
CASSLAGGSPDTQYF
>TRBV7-9|TRBJ1-1
CASSTTALNTEAFF
>TRBV6-6|TRBJ1-1
CASIYSGGTTEAFF
>TRBV6-5|TRBJ2-2
CASSYRPRAPGELFF
>TRBV4-1|TRBJ2-1
CASSQDRGNHNEQFF
>TRBV29-1|TRBJ2-1
CSVDLSYNEQFF
>TRBV30|TRBJ1-1
CAWSPDRINTEAFF
>TRBV14|TRBJ1-2
CATAASPPAANYGYTF
>TRBV9|TRBJ2-5
CASSALIAGGPFDETQYF
>TRBV5-4|TRBJ1-6
CASSLVGGAYGSPLHF
>TRBV30|TRBJ2-4
CAWSGRGQLRTNIQYF
>TRBV7-6|TRBJ1-4
CASSPFNEKLFF
>TRBV14|TRBJ2-7
CASSQDSLGPSGEQYF
>TRBV2|TRBJ1-2
CASGTDRLYGYTF
>TRBV7-9|TRBJ2-3
CASSLVPVSDTQYF
>TRBV5-5|TRBJ1-1
CASSLGTDTEAFF
>TRBV4-3|TRBJ2-2
CASSHPNSLDTGELFF
>TRBV4-1|TRBJ1-3
CASSQVGDRSNTIYF
>TRBV14|TRBJ2-7
CASSLQGEVYEQYF
>TRBV9|TRBJ1-3
CASSVGRAGNTIYF
>TRBV13|TRBJ2-7
CASSLGLVDEQYF
>TRBV19|TRBJ2-3
CASSIEASGGVKQYF
>TRBV4-1|TRBJ2-7
CASSQGRVGRDISYEQYF
>TRBV28|TRBJ1-1
CASSFSVPFMNTEAFF
>TRBV19|TRBJ1-6
CASSIDEGAYSPLHF
>TRBV6-6|TRBJ2-7
CASSLQGAGGYEQYF
>TRBV7-6|TRBJ1-6
CASSRTGSSSPLHF
>TRBV5-1|TRBJ2-5
CASSVTGEETQYF
>TRBV4-3|TRBJ1-2
CASSQDGQPSVNTF
>TRBV5-1|TRBJ2-3
CASSLESSLDTQYF
>TRBV18|TRBJ1-3
CASSRLQGAEGNTIYF
>TRBV12-5|TRBJ2-5
CASGLGSGGETQYF
>TRBV7-2|TRBJ2-5
CASSFGGLQETQYF